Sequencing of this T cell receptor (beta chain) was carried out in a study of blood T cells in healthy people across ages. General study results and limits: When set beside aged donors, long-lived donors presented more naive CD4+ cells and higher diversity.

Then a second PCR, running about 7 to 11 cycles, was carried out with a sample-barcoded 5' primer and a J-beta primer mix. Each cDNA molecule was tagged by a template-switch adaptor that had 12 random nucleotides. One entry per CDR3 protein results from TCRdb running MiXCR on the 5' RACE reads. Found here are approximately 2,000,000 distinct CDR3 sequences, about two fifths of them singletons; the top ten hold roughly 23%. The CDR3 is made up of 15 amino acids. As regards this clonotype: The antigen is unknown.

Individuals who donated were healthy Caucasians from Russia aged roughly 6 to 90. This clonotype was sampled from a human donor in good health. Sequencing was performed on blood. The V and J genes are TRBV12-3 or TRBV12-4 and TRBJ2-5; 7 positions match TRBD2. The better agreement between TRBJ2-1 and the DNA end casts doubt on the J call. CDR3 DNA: TGTGCCAGCAGCCCCATCCAGCCGGGAGGCGGTGAGCAGTTCTTC. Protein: CASSPIQPGGGEQFF.